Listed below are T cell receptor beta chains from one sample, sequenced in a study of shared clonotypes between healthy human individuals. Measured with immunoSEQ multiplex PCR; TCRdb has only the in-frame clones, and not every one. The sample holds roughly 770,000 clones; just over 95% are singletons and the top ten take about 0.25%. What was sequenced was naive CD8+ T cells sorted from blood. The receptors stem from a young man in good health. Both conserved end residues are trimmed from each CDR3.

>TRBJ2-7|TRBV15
ATSTWPGLAGGSYEQY
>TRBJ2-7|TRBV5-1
ASSLARQDSYEQY
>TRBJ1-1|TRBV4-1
ASSQVVYTEAF
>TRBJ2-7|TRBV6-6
ASSYAVPEQY
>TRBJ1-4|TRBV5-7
ASSLRQSSTNEKLF
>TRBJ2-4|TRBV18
ASSPRGLVTQNIQY
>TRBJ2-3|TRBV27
ASSFLASSLDTQY
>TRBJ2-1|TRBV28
ASVGVGAYNEQF
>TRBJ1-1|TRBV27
ASSRRWGRDTEAF
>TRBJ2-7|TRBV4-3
ASSQDRTSGRSGEQY
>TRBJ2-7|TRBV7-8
ASSLSRRQNTPYEQY
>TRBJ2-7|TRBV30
AWSHTGGSYEQY
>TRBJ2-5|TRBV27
ASSLQKTGIAWTQY
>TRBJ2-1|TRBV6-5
ASSYGTPGGPGEQF
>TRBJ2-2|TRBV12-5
ASGFTGAGELF
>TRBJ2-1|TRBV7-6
ASSQPSGKGYNEQF
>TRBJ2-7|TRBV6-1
ASSEALGGYEQY
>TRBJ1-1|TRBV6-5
ASSLDGRGTEAF
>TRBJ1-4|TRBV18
ASSPLPLGGRTTNEKLF
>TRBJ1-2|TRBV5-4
ASSLDRESYGYT
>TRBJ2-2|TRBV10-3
AISDYLAGEGELF
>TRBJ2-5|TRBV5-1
ASSLWDSNQETQY
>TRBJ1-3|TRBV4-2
ASSQDWVPKLTGNTIY
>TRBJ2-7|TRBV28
ASTPPGQVSYEQY
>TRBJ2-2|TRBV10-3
AISEDSANTGELF
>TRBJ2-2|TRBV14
ASSRRSGTGELF
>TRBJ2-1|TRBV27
ASSLGFNNEQF
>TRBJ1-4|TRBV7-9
ASAGDRGDEKLF
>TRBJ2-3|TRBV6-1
ASRGGIRYTDTQY
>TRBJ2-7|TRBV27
ASSFLAGATEQY
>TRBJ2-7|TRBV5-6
ASSLADSGTYEQY
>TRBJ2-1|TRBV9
ASSPRWEELYNEQF
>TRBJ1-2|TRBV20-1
SARGSHGYT
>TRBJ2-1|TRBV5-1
ASSLYVTGYNEQF
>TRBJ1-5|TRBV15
ATSDLTAGSNQPQH